The rows below give T cell receptor beta chains drawn from one sample of a study of blood T cell repertoires in COVID-19. TCRdb's copy holds only in-frame clones and misses some; the assay was immunoSEQ multiplex PCR. The sample yields 35,000 to 45,000 clones, 88% seen once. The sequencing input was peripheral blood. The receptors derive from a human donor in a cohort sampled during active COVID-19. CDR3s include the opening cysteine and the closing phenylalanine or tryptophan. The order of the fields is clone size, D gene, V gene, J gene, CDR3 protein, CDR3 DNA. A D gene is named only where the DNA matches it firmly. Only part of the rows carry a size: once, few, many, or a class if the clone is expanded.

clone_size: -
d_call: -
v_call: TRBV6-2/TRBV6-3
j_call: TRBJ1-5
cdr3_aa: CASSYPGHAGQPQHF
cdr3_nt: TGTGCCAGCAGTTATCCGGGACACGCGGGCCAGCCCCAGCATTTT

clone_size: -
d_call: -
v_call: TRBV10-3
j_call: TRBJ1-2
cdr3_aa: CAISESVLTRVGTDGYTF
cdr3_nt: TGTGCCATCAGTGAGTCAGTACTAACGAGGGTGGGGACTGATGGCTACACCTTC

clone_size: -
d_call: -
v_call: TRBV7-8
j_call: TRBJ1-2
cdr3_aa: CASKDPERGNYGYTF
cdr3_nt: TGTGCCAGCAAAGACCCGGAAAGGGGTAACTATGGCTACACCTTC

clone_size: -
d_call: -
v_call: TRBV5-1
j_call: TRBJ1-1
cdr3_aa: CASSLGYSGGATDTEAFF
cdr3_nt: TGCGCCAGCAGCTTGGGATATAGTGGGGGGGCGACTGACACTGAAGCTTTCTTT

clone_size: once
d_call: -
v_call: TRBV5-5
j_call: TRBJ2-3
cdr3_aa: CASSWRDGRGTDTQYF
cdr3_nt: TGTGCCAGCAGCTGGAGGGACGGGAGAGGGACAGATACGCAGTATTTT

clone_size: -
d_call: -
v_call: TRBV9
j_call: TRBJ2-3
cdr3_aa: CASKPAPAGTDTQYF
cdr3_nt: TGTGCCAGCAAACCAGCACCTGCGGGCACAGATACGCAGTATTTT

clone_size: -
d_call: TRBD2
v_call: TRBV5-4
j_call: TRBJ2-7
cdr3_aa: CASSSEGRGEYEQYF
cdr3_nt: TGTGCCAGCAGCTCGGAGGGACGGGGGGAGTACGAGCAGTACTTC

clone_size: -
d_call: TRBD1
v_call: TRBV7-6
j_call: TRBJ2-5
cdr3_aa: CASSPYGTDQETQYF
cdr3_nt: TGTGCCAGCAGCCCATATGGGACAGACCAAGAGACCCAGTACTTC

clone_size: -
d_call: -
v_call: TRBV9
j_call: TRBJ2-2
cdr3_aa: CASSGTLITGELFF
cdr3_nt: TGTGCCAGCAGCGGGACTCTTATCACCGGGGAGCTGTTTTTT

clone_size: -
d_call: -
v_call: TRBV11-2
j_call: TRBJ1-2
cdr3_aa: CASSLSGGGYGYTF
cdr3_nt: TGTGCCAGCAGCTTATCGGGGGGCGGATATGGCTACACCTTC

clone_size: -
d_call: -
v_call: TRBV2
j_call: TRBJ1-5
cdr3_aa: CASKKDSLNQPQHF
cdr3_nt: TGTGCCAGTAAGAAGGACAGCCTAAATCAGCCCCAGCATTTT

clone_size: -
d_call: -
v_call: TRBV7-9
j_call: TRBJ1-1
cdr3_aa: CASSSAGRVTEAFF
cdr3_nt: TGTGCCAGCAGCTCCGCTGGGCGGGTCACTGAAGCTTTCTTT

clone_size: -
d_call: TRBD1
v_call: TRBV30
j_call: TRBJ2-7
cdr3_aa: CAWRGTADSYEQYF
cdr3_nt: TGTGCCTGGAGGGGGACAGCGGACTCCTACGAGCAGTACTTC

clone_size: -
d_call: -
v_call: TRBV19
j_call: TRBJ2-7
cdr3_aa: CASNTAGFFFPIYEQYF
cdr3_nt: TGTGCCAGTAATACAGCAGGTTTTTTTTTCCCAATCTACGAGCAGTACTTC

clone_size: -
d_call: -
v_call: TRBV20-1
j_call: TRBJ2-3
cdr3_aa: CSASNAADTQYF
cdr3_nt: TGCAGTGCTAGTAATGCGGCAGATACGCAGTATTTT

clone_size: -
d_call: TRBD2
v_call: TRBV7-9
j_call: TRBJ2-3
cdr3_aa: CASTVSGGTDTQYF
cdr3_nt: TGTGCCAGCACCGTTAGCGGGGGCACAGATACGCAGTATTTT

clone_size: few
d_call: TRBD1
v_call: TRBV7-9
j_call: TRBJ1-4
cdr3_aa: CASSLERDRGRGEKLFF
cdr3_nt: TGTGCCAGCAGCTTAGAACGGGACAGGGGTCGAGGTGAAAAACTGTTTTTT

clone_size: -
d_call: -
v_call: TRBV19
j_call: TRBJ2-7
cdr3_aa: CASSQTQTVPEQYF
cdr3_nt: TGTGCCAGTAGCCAGACCCAGACAGTCCCCGAGCAGTACTTC

clone_size: -
d_call: -
v_call: TRBV15
j_call: TRBJ2-6
cdr3_aa: CATSRVRDSGANVLTF
cdr3_nt: TGTGCCACCAGCAGAGTCCGGGACTCTGGGGCCAACGTCCTGACTTTC

clone_size: -
d_call: -
v_call: TRBV29-1
j_call: TRBJ2-1
cdr3_aa: CSVAGGVSYNEQFF
cdr3_nt: TGCAGCGTTGCCGGCGGGGTCTCCTACAATGAGCAGTTCTTC

clone_size: -
d_call: TRBD1
v_call: TRBV5-1
j_call: TRBJ1-4
cdr3_aa: CASSSSGQGESEKLFF
cdr3_nt: TGCGCCAGCAGCTCTAGCGGACAGGGGGAAAGTGAAAAACTGTTTTTT

clone_size: -
d_call: TRBD2
v_call: TRBV11-3
j_call: TRBJ2-3
cdr3_aa: CASSSPRGGRLLGSDTQYF
cdr3_nt: TGTGCCAGCAGCTCCCCCCGGGGGGGGCGTTTGCTCGGCTCAGATACGCAGTATTTT

clone_size: -
d_call: -
v_call: TRBV5-4
j_call: TRBJ1-4
cdr3_aa: CASSAQGFNEKLFF
cdr3_nt: TGTGCCAGCAGCGCACAGGGTTTTAATGAAAAACTGTTTTTT

clone_size: few
d_call: TRBD1
v_call: TRBV6-6
j_call: TRBJ1-6
cdr3_aa: CASSYLGGDNSPLHF
cdr3_nt: TGTGCCAGCAGTTACCTAGGGGGCGACAATTCACCCCTCCACTTT

clone_size: -
d_call: TRBD1
v_call: TRBV30
j_call: TRBJ2-7
cdr3_aa: CAWDGTGTTYEQYF
cdr3_nt: TGTGCCTGGGATGGGACAGGGACGACCTACGAGCAGTACTTC

clone_size: once
d_call: TRBD1
v_call: TRBV28
j_call: TRBJ2-2
cdr3_aa: CASRDRGTENTGELFF
cdr3_nt: TGTGCCAGCAGAGACAGGGGGACGGAGAACACCGGGGAGCTGTTTTTT

clone_size: -
d_call: TRBD1
v_call: TRBV5-5
j_call: TRBJ1-2
cdr3_aa: CASSQGRSGGNYGYTF
cdr3_nt: TGTGCCAGCAGCCAGGGACGATCAGGGGGTAACTATGGCTACACCTTC

clone_size: few
d_call: TRBD2
v_call: TRBV7-2
j_call: TRBJ2-1
cdr3_aa: CASSSRGGQVNEQFF
cdr3_nt: TGTGCCAGCAGCTCGCGGGGGGGCCAAGTCAATGAGCAGTTCTTC

clone_size: -
d_call: TRBD1
v_call: TRBV4-3
j_call: TRBJ2-5
cdr3_aa: CASSQPGQGQETQYF
cdr3_nt: TGCGCCAGCAGCCAGCCGGGACAGGGGCAAGAGACCCAGTACTTC

clone_size: -
d_call: -
v_call: TRBV18
j_call: TRBJ2-3
cdr3_aa: CASSPPSSTDTQYF
cdr3_nt: TGTGCCAGCTCACCACCGAGTAGCACAGATACGCAGTATTTT

clone_size: -
d_call: TRBD1
v_call: TRBV9
j_call: TRBJ1-1
cdr3_aa: CASSVSRAGGTEAFF
cdr3_nt: TGTGCCAGCAGCGTATCAAGGGCAGGGGGCACTGAAGCTTTCTTT

clone_size: few
d_call: -
v_call: TRBV2
j_call: TRBJ1-4
cdr3_aa: CASRYQINEKLFF
cdr3_nt: TGTGCCAGCAGGTACCAGATTAATGAAAAACTGTTTTTT

clone_size: -
d_call: TRBD1
v_call: TRBV10-2
j_call: TRBJ1-2
cdr3_aa: CASSDTGTGIGYTF
cdr3_nt: TGCGCCAGCAGTGATACCGGGACAGGGATTGGCTACACCTTC

clone_size: once
d_call: -
v_call: TRBV5-1
j_call: TRBJ2-6
cdr3_aa: CASSLALWVDNSGANVLTF
cdr3_nt: TGCGCCAGCAGCTTGGCCCTGTGGGTCGACAATTCGGGGGCCAACGTCCTGACTTTC

clone_size: -
d_call: -
v_call: TRBV6-1
j_call: TRBJ1-5
cdr3_aa: CASSERVNAYAPQHF
cdr3_nt: TGTGCCAGCAGTGAAAGAGTTAATGCTTACGCGCCCCAGCATTTT

clone_size: -
d_call: TRBD1
v_call: TRBV19
j_call: TRBJ2-7
cdr3_aa: CASSSSGTGTYEQYF
cdr3_nt: TGTGCCAGTAGCTCCTCCGGGACAGGGACCTACGAGCAGTACTTC

clone_size: -
d_call: TRBD1
v_call: TRBV10-3
j_call: TRBJ2-1
cdr3_aa: CAIRLTGVDEQFF
cdr3_nt: TGTGCCATCAGGCTGACAGGGGTTGATGAGCAGTTCTTC

clone_size: -
d_call: TRBD1
v_call: TRBV27
j_call: TRBJ2-7
cdr3_aa: CASSLSGTGIAYEQYF
cdr3_nt: TGTGCCAGCAGTTTATCCGGGACAGGGATCGCGTACGAGCAGTACTTC

clone_size: -
d_call: TRBD1
v_call: TRBV18
j_call: TRBJ1-2
cdr3_aa: CASSPGGQLAGYTF
cdr3_nt: TGTGCCAGCTCACCCGGGGGACAGCTAGCTGGCTACACCTTC

clone_size: -
d_call: -
v_call: TRBV6-1
j_call: TRBJ1-1
cdr3_aa: CASSEVGGVRDWNTEAFF
cdr3_nt: TGTGCCAGCAGTGAAGTAGGGGGTGTCAGGGATTGGAACACTGAAGCTTTCTTT

clone_size: -
d_call: -
v_call: TRBV6-5
j_call: TRBJ2-4
cdr3_aa: CASSSWDGGDIQYF
cdr3_nt: TGTGCCAGCAGTTCCTGGGACGGGGGAGACATTCAGTACTTC

clone_size: -
d_call: -
v_call: TRBV15
j_call: TRBJ1-6
cdr3_aa: CATSRDLAYNSPLHF
cdr3_nt: TGTGCCACCAGCAGAGATTTAGCCTATAATTCACCCCTCCACTTT

clone_size: few
d_call: TRBD1
v_call: TRBV6-5
j_call: TRBJ1-1
cdr3_aa: CASTFQGGNTEAFF
cdr3_nt: TGTGCCAGCACCTTCCAGGGGGGGAACACTGAAGCTTTCTTT

clone_size: -
d_call: TRBD1
v_call: TRBV11-3
j_call: TRBJ2-7
cdr3_aa: CASSPRTGDYEQYF
cdr3_nt: TGTGCCAGCAGCCCCAGGACAGGGGACTACGAGCAGTACTTC

clone_size: many
d_call: -
v_call: TRBV4-2
j_call: TRBJ2-7
cdr3_aa: CASSQDLGRVSYEQYF
cdr3_nt: TGTGCCAGCAGCCAAGATTTGGGGCGAGTCTCCTACGAGCAGTACTTC

clone_size: -
d_call: -
v_call: TRBV27
j_call: TRBJ2-7
cdr3_aa: CASSLIGQVYEQYF
cdr3_nt: TGTGCCAGCAGTTTAATCGGACAAGTCTACGAGCAGTACTTC

clone_size: -
d_call: -
v_call: TRBV5-1
j_call: TRBJ2-1
cdr3_aa: CASSLGTGLMDEQFF
cdr3_nt: TGCGCCAGCAGCTTGGGTACAGGTCTCATGGATGAGCAGTTCTTC

clone_size: -
d_call: -
v_call: TRBV24-1
j_call: TRBJ1-2
cdr3_aa: CATSDTTGSGYTF
cdr3_nt: TGTGCCACCAGTGATACTACAGGGTCTGGCTACACCTTC

clone_size: -
d_call: -
v_call: TRBV7-3
j_call: TRBJ1-1
cdr3_aa: CASSPSPGSETEAFF
cdr3_nt: TGTGCCAGCAGCCCCAGCCCCGGGAGTGAGACTGAAGCTTTCTTT

clone_size: once
d_call: TRBD1
v_call: TRBV28
j_call: TRBJ1-6
cdr3_aa: CASSIRTGTVYYNSPLHF
cdr3_nt: TGTGCCAGCAGTATCCGGACAGGGACCGTCTATTATAATTCACCCCTCCACTTT

clone_size: few
d_call: -
v_call: TRBV6-6
j_call: TRBJ2-1
cdr3_aa: CASREQLNSYNEQFF
cdr3_nt: TGTGCCAGCAGAGAACAGTTAAACTCCTACAATGAGCAGTTCTTC